One and the same sample provided the 5 T cell receptor beta chains below, sequenced in a study of tumor-infiltrating lymphocytes in localized non-small cell lung cancer. TCRdb's table, derived via immunoSEQ multiplex PCR, lists solely in-frame clones and lacks some. Here the sample spans 6,800 or so clones, over 60% being singletons. The sample consisted of uninvolved lung tissue not adjacent to the tumor. The receptors were gathered from a human donor with non-small cell lung cancer.

The rearrangement links TRBV6-5 to TRBJ1-2; 9 nucleotides line up with TRBD1. The germline V gene has CDR1 MNHEY and CDR2 SVGAGI. V lost 4 bases, J lost 7 bases, and 4 bases stayed unmatched. The CDR3 is 13 amino acids. The CDR3 DNA sequence: TGTGCCAGCAGTTTGGGACAGGGAGGTGGCTACACCTTC. This codes for CASSLGQGGGYTF.

Within the sample, this clone is large (0.1 to 1%). The rearrangement joins TRBV28 to TRBJ1-5; 9 positions agree with TRBD1. The V segment lost 6 bases and the J segment 3 bases; nucleotides outside the gene matches: 12. Germline V gene data show CDR1 as MDHEN and CDR2 as SYDVKM. CDR3 length: 17 residues. CDR3 loop: CASSIQAGTGNNQPQHF. In DNA, the CDR3 is TGTGCCAGCAGCATACAGGCCGGGACAGGGAACAATCAGCCCCAGCATTTT.

V gene TRBV7-2 combines with J gene TRBJ1-2, with unresolved D. This CDR3 is built from 14 residues. With 1 base removed from V and 7 bases from J, the gap between germline ends came to 13 bases. Germline-derived CDR1 and CDR2 are SGHTA and FQGNSA. The DNA for the CDR3 is TGTGCCAGCAGCTTAGGTTCGGGATGGTTTGGCTACACCTTC. It yields the protein CASSLGSGWFGYTF.

This clone is a singleton in its sample. The rearrangement joins TRBV4-2 to TRBJ1-1; no clear D. The CDR3 contains 16 residues. Germline loops: CDR1 LGHNA, CDR2 YNFKEQ. V lost 1 base and J lost 1, with 13 bases in between. CDR3 nucleotides: TGTGCCAGCAGCCAAGCCGGATACGGGTCGAACACTGAAGCTTTCTTT. This codes for CASSQAGYGSNTEAFF.

The chain combines TRBV11-2 with TRBJ2-5; D ambiguous. Trimming took 5 bases from V and 4 from J, leaving 5 bases between them. Germline V gives CDR1 SGHAT, CDR2 FQNNGV. The CDR3 consists of 11 residues. In DNA, the CDR3 is TGTGCCAGCAGCCCCCGAGAGACCCAGTACTTC. It specifies CASSPRETQYF. Using reference TRBV11-2 and TRBJ2-5 for the parts outside the CDR3, the full variable domain is EAGVAQSPRYKIIEKRQSVAFWCNPISGHATLYWYQQILGQGPKLLIQFQNNGVVDDSQLPKDRFSAERLKGVDSTLKIQPAKLEDSAVYLCASSPRETQYFGPGTRLLVL.